A single sample gave rise to the 2 T cell receptor beta chains below, sequenced in a study of vaccination and CD4 T cells after COVID-19. Sequencing of the DNA from cultured CD4+ T cells was carried out with the Oncomine TCR Beta short-read assay. MiXCR was run by TCRdb on the PCR reads, yielding one entry per CDR3 protein. The sample lists 10,000 or so distinct CDR3 sequences; about 53% were seen once. Their antigen targets remain unknown. As to treatment: roughly 10-day PBMC culture with coronavirus spike peptide pools or control peptides (ViraFEST assay). Sequencing was performed on CD4+ T cells from blood, cultured in vitro. Receptor source: a human donor who had recovered from COVID-19.

V usage is TRBV19 and J usage is TRBJ2-7; D is ambiguous. Germline assignment: CDR1 LNHDA and CDR2 SQIVND (reference sequence). CDR3 length: 12 amino acids. The V end was cut by 5 bases, the J end by 6 bases, with 11 bases between. CDR3 DNA: TGTGCCAGTAGTGATATAGGCATCGAGCAGTACTTC. It yields the protein CASSDIGIEQYF.

This rearrangement joins TRBV6-5 to TRBJ1-4, with 7 bases identical to TRBD1. The V gene's germline CDR1 is MNHEY and CDR2 SVGAGI. The CDR3 has 15 residues. Losses at the gene ends were 2 bases for V and 8 bases for J; bases not matched to a gene: 8. CDR3: CASSYQDRRGEKLFF. As DNA, the CDR3 is TGTGCCAGCAGTTACCAGGACAGGAGAGGCGAAAAACTGTTTTTT.